Below are 7 T cell receptor beta chains sequenced from a single sample in a study of tumor and adjacent non-tumor tissue in lung cancer. No cell sorting was done before RNA was extracted from the tissue. The normal lung tissue was taken more than 3 cm from the tumor edge. The library came from three nested PCR rounds adapted from ARM-PCR protocols. TCRdb reprocessed the multiplex PCR reads with MiXCR, giving one entry per CDR3 protein. The sample has 90,000 to 100,000 distinct CDR3 sequences; 80% are singletons. Sequenced material: distant non-tumor lung tissue. The source is a man between 60 and 75 years old with small cell lung cancer.

On this clonotype: One end of the junction varies from germline; a read error may be responsible. The V call is TRBV20-1, the J call TRBJ2-3, with D unresolved. The CDR3 totals 15 residues. CDR1 and CDR2 (germline): DFQATT, SNEGSKA (reference sequence). CDR3 nucleotides: TGCACTGCTAAGTCCCCTTACGGGTACACAGATACGCAGTATTTT. It specifies CTAKSPYGYTDTQYF.

Remarks on this clonotype: Since the CDR3 does not end with the conserved phenylalanine or tryptophan, this likely comes from a read error. The chain carries TRBV10-3 and TRBJ2-3; tentatively, D is TRBD1 (6 bases). The germline CDR1 and CDR2 sequences are ENHRY and SYGVKD. The CDR3 spans 15 residues. The CDR3 region is CAIDRQGSSTDRQYC. The CDR3, as DNA: TGTGCCATAGACCGCCAGGGGTCTAGCACAGATAGGCAGTATTGT.

The rearrangement uses TRBV6-1 and TRBJ1-5; weak D call: TRBD1 (6 bases). With 4 bases removed from V and 4 bases from J, the gap between germline ends came to 11 bases. CDR1 and CDR2 from the germline V gene are MNHNS and SASEGT. This CDR3 is built from 14 residues. Here the CDR3 reads CASSAWGRNQPQHF. The CDR3 DNA sequence: TGTGCCAGCAGTGCATGGGGGCGGAATCAGCCCCAGCATTTT.

This clonotype turned up a few times. This may be a read error: a much more frequent sequence differs by one nucleotide. This rearrangement joins TRBV20-1 to TRBJ2-3; TRBD2 might be the D (6 bases). Germline loops: CDR1 DFQATT, CDR2 SNEGSKA (reference sequence). The CDR3 is 14 amino acids. CDR3 coding DNA: TGCAGTGCTAAAGCGGGTGTTAGCATAGATACGCAGTATTTT. As protein: CSAKAGVSIDTQYF.

Many counts were recorded for this clonotype. This chain connects TRBV6-1 to TRBJ2-3; D may be TRBD2 (5 bases). Germline lookup yields CDR1 MNHNS and CDR2 SASEGT. The CDR3 is 14 residues long. With 8 bases removed from V and 1 base from J, the gap between germline ends came to 13 bases. Here the CDR3 DNA reads TGTGCCAGCTCCTGGGAGATCGGCACAGATACGCAGTATTTT. Translated, it gives CASSWEIGTDTQYF.

J is TRBJ1-2 and V is TRBV7-9, with D unresolved. The CDR3 loop spans 14 amino acids. The germline V gene encodes CDR1 SEHNR and CDR2 FQNEAQ (reference sequence). The V gene lost 5 bases and the J gene lost 3 bases, with 13 bases spanning the gap. The CDR3 DNA is TGTGCCAGCAGCCCCCAGTGGGCTGACTATGGCTACACCTTC. Protein sequence: CASSPQWADYGYTF.

A remark on this clonotype: The missing conserved phenylalanine or tryptophan at the end of this CDR3 makes a read error likely. This chain's CDR3 is CASSLVRRGTEAFL. CDR3 coding DNA: TGTGCCAGCAGCTTAGTCAGGAGGGGCACTGAAGCTTTCCTT. This chain uses TRBV11-2 with TRBJ1-1; the D gene is possibly TRBD1 (5 bases). This CDR3 is built from 14 residues. Trimming cost V 1 base and J 4 bases, with 10 bases left between them. The germline CDR1 and CDR2 sequences are SGHAT and FQNNGV.